The next 29 T cell receptor beta chains were all read from a single sample in a study of cytomegalovirus exposure and HLA in healthy donors. The PCR had 60 Vbeta and 13 Jbeta primers. Profiling relied on immunoSEQ multiplex PCR, and the TCRdb table lists in-frame clones only, not all of them. The table includes under 150,000 clones, 81% detected once. Sequencing used PBMCs. These receptors originate from a young man in good health and CMV-seronegative.

This chain links TRBV6-4 with TRBJ2-1; 7 bases agree with TRBD2. V was pared by 3 bases and J by 9 bases, with 11 bases of the junction left unmatched. The CDR3 extends over 15 amino acids. The germline CDR1 and CDR2 sequences are MRHNA and SNTAGT. The CDR3 here is CASSESSGAHSEQFF. DNA of the CDR3: TGTGCCAGCAGTGAATCAAGCGGGGCGCACAGTGAGCAGTTCTTC.

The gene calls are TRBV5-6 and TRBJ2-1; 7 positions match TRBD2. Unmatched junction bases numbered 14, after V lost 3 bases and J lost 8 bases. This CDR3 spans 16 amino acids. CDR1 SGHDT and CDR2 YYEEEE come from the germline V gene. The CDR3 loop reads CASSWAGTTMVYEQFF. The CDR3 region has the DNA TGTGCCAGCAGCTGGGCCGGGACTACGATGGTCTATGAGCAGTTCTTC.

The V and J genes are TRBV25-1 and TRBJ2-1; D remains unclear. Germline V gene sequence: CDR1 MGHDK, CDR2 SYGVNS. This CDR3 spans 14 amino acids. Trimming took 3 bases from V and 9 from J, leaving 15 bases between them. The CDR3 protein is CASSDPHLGSEQFF. The CDR3 DNA is TGTGCCAGCAGTGATCCTCATCTAGGTAGTGAGCAGTTCTTC.

This clone appeared once. CDR3 loop: CASSGRRQNYGYTF. CDR3 bases: TGTGCCAGCAGTGGCAGGAGACAGAACTATGGCTACACCTTC. The rearrangement joins TRBV25-1 to TRBJ1-2; D is perhaps TRBD1 (5 bases). The CDR3 sequence is 14 residues long. CDR1 MGHDK and CDR2 SYGVNS come from the germline V gene. V lost 4 bases, J lost 2 bases, and 11 bases lay in between.

The V gene is TRBV19, the J gene TRBJ1-2, with 8 bases matching TRBD1. The length of the CDR3 is 13 residues. The germline V gene has CDR1 LNHDA and CDR2 SQIVND (reference sequence). The V and J ends lost 3 bases and 7 bases, in that order; junction bases with no gene match: 4. CDR3 loop: CASSIQGARGYTF. The CDR3 DNA sequence: TGTGCCAGTAGTATTCAGGGGGCGCGTGGCTACACCTTC.

This chain uses TRBV28 with TRBJ2-1; 8 positions match TRBD1. V lost 5 bases, J lost 6 bases, and 9 bases stayed unmatched. This CDR3 region has 15 residues. Germline CDR1 is MDHEN and CDR2 is SYDVKM. Here the CDR3 reads CASSPTTGVGNEQFF. CDR3 DNA: TGTGCCAGCAGTCCGACGACAGGGGTTGGCAATGAGCAGTTCTTC.

This clone is a singleton in its sample. The CDR3 loop is CASSRKTGIGYNSPLHF. The CDR3 bases are TGCGCCAGCAGCCGAAAGACAGGGATCGGTTATAATTCACCCCTCCACTTT. The chain joins TRBV4-3 to TRBJ1-6; TRBD1 agrees at 7 bases. J lost 4 bases, V lost 4 bases, and 10 bases had no gene match. Germline CDR1 LGHNA, CDR2 YSLEER. The CDR3 loop spans 17 amino acids.

This clone was recorded only once. This rearrangement joins TRBV6-5 to TRBJ1-2; 7 nucleotides line up with TRBD1. With 6 bases clipped from V and 6 bases from J, the junction kept 7 bases outside the gene matches. This CDR3 has 13 amino acids. Germline V gives CDR1 MNHEY, CDR2 SVGAGI. For the CDR3, the DNA is TGTGCCAGCAGAAAACAGGGGACCAATGGCTACACCTTC. This sequence encodes CASRKQGTNGYTF.

The sample holds one count of this clone. The J gene is TRBJ2-7, the V gene TRBV28, with 7 bases aligning to TRBD1. The CDR3 is 13 residues long. V shed 8 bases and J 3 bases; nucleotides not matched to a gene: 7. Germline V gene sequence: CDR1 MDHEN, CDR2 SYDVKM. CDR3 DNA sequence: TGTGCCAGCCGCCGGGACAGAGGCTACGAGCAGTACTTC. Protein sequence: CASRRDRGYEQYF.

The rearrangement joins TRBV27 to TRBJ1-6; D is unclear. Trimming took off 2 bases at V and 9 bases at J, with 11 bases between the two ends. The length of the CDR3 is 14 residues. Germline loops: CDR1 MNHEY, CDR2 SMNVEV (reference sequence). CDR3 in DNA: TGTGCCAGCAGTTTAACCAAAACACGTTCACCCCTCCACTTT. This codes for CASSLTKTRSPLHF.

V usage is TRBV2 and J usage is TRBJ2-7; possible D gene TRBD1, 6 bases. The CDR3 has 15 residues. V was trimmed by 8 bases and J by 2 bases, leaving 19 bases between them. Looked up from germline, CDR1 is SNHLY and CDR2 is FYNNEI. The CDR3 DNA follows: TGTGCCAGCGGGATCAGGAGCTGGGGGCCCTACGAGCAGTACTTC. Protein: CASGIRSWGPYEQYF.

The chain uses TRBV30 and TRBJ1-6; 7 bases align to TRBD1. Germline assignment: CDR1 GTSNPN and CDR2 SVGIG (reference sequence). Trimming took 5 bases from V and 7 from J; bases not matched to a gene: 2. The CDR3 length is 12 residues. CDR3 DNA sequence: TGTGCCTGGGACAGGGAAAATTCACCCCTCCACTTT. Protein: CAWDRENSPLHF.

This clone has only one observation. V is TRBV4-2 and J is TRBJ1-1; D possibly corresponds to TRBD1 (6 bases). Germline CDR1 and CDR2: LGHNA and YNFKEQ. The CDR3 runs to 14 residues. The V end was cut by 5 bases, the J end by 3 bases, with 13 bases between. This CDR3 is CASSNDRSHTEAFF. In DNA, the CDR3 is TGTGCCAGCAGCAACGACAGGAGCCACACTGAAGCTTTCTTT.

J is TRBJ1-5 and V is TRBV6-6; 10 bases align to TRBD1. The CDR3 is made up of 16 amino acids. Germline V gene sequence: CDR1 MNHNY, CDR2 SVGAGI (reference sequence). Trimming at V came to 6 bases and at J to 3 bases, leaving 8 bases not matched to a gene. CDR3 sequence (DNA): TGTGCCAGCAGGCCCCGGGACAGGGGCCTCAATCAGCCCCAGCATTTT. Amino acids: CASRPRDRGLNQPQHF.

This chain uses TRBV15 with TRBJ1-1; D remains unclear. Per the germline V gene, CDR1 is LNHNV and CDR2 is YYDKDF (reference sequence). V was trimmed by 0 bases and J by 3 bases, leaving 11 bases between them. The CDR3 covers 15 residues. CDR3 DNA sequence: TGTGCCACCAGCAGAGACCGGGGTGGGGACACTGAAGCTTTCTTT. Translating gives CATSRDRGGDTEAFF.

In its sample, this clone was seen a few times. The chain joins TRBV7-9 to TRBJ1-3; the match to TRBD1 covers 8 bases. In germline, CDR1 is SEHNR, CDR2 FQNEAQ (reference sequence). The CDR3 consists of 17 residues. V shed 3 bases and J 0 bases; nucleotides not matched to a gene: 7. For the CDR3, the DNA is TGTGCCAGCAGCTTTACAGGGGGTCGGGGCTCTGGAAACACCATATATTTT. It yields the protein CASSFTGGRGSGNTIYF.

The chain uses TRBV5-1 and TRBJ2-3, with D perhaps matching TRBD2 (7 bases). V shed 5 bases and J shed 0 bases, with 13 bases lying between them. The germline V gene has CDR1 SGHRS and CDR2 YFSETQ. The CDR3 contains 15 residues. The CDR3 region is CASRRGGVSTDTQYF. The CDR3 DNA reads TGCGCCAGCAGGCGAGGGGGGGTAAGCACAGATACGCAGTATTTT. The whole variable domain, filled in from reference TRBV5-1 and TRBJ2-3, reads KAGVTQTPRYLIKTRGQQVTLSCSPISGHRSVSWYQQTPGQGLQFLFEYFSETQRNKGNFPGRFSGRQFSNSRSEMNVSTLELGDSALYLCASRRGGVSTDTQYFGPGTRLTVL.

The table lists this clone with a count of one. CDR3 bases: TGTGCCAGCAGCTTAGGAAGGGGCAGGGATAGCAATCAGCCCCAGCATTTT. Its translation is CASSLGRGRDSNQPQHF. The chain links TRBV7-8 to TRBJ1-5; D might be TRBD1 (5 bases). Germline-derived CDR1 and CDR2 are SGHVS and FQNEAQ. This CDR3 is 17 amino acids long. Trimming took 1 base from V and 0 from J, leaving 13 bases between them.

Points on this clone: At one end, the junction sequence differs from germline, possibly due to a read error. This chain links TRBV6-6 with TRBJ2-3, with 7 bases lining up with TRBD1. Germline V gene lookup returns CDR1 MNHNY and CDR2 SVGAGI (reference sequence). The CDR3 totals 16 residues. CDR3 nucleotides: TGTGCCAGCAGCCAAGCGTGGGACAGTTTACTAGGTATCGCATTTTTT. It encodes CASSQAWDSLLGIAFF.

The chain employs TRBV11-2 and TRBJ2-7, with 9 bases identical to TRBD2. This CDR3 has 19 amino acids. V lost 0 bases, J lost 5 bases, and 17 bases stayed unmatched. CDR1 is SGHAT, CDR2 FQNNGV, per germline. The DNA of the CDR3 is TGTGCCAGCAGCTTAGAGCGGCTAGCGGGAAGTCTGCCTCTCCACGAGCAGTACTTC. It is translated as CASSLERLAGSLPLHEQYF.

This clone was observed once. The chain combines TRBV7-9 with TRBJ2-5; TRBD1 matches 10 bases. This CDR3 contains 15 residues. Germline CDR1 and CDR2: SEHNR and FQNEAQ (reference sequence). Trimming took 8 bases from V and 5 from J; bases not matched to a gene: 11. The CDR3 spells CASVGTGTGDETQYF. CDR3 coding DNA: TGTGCCAGCGTAGGTACCGGGACAGGGGATGAGACCCAGTACTTC.

The genes are TRBV19 and TRBJ1-1; D is unclear. The V gene's germline CDR1 is LNHDA and CDR2 SQIVND (reference sequence). The CDR3 covers 13 residues. Trimming cost V 4 bases and J 8 bases, with 14 bases left between them. CDR3 loop: CASSTRLTAEAFF. The CDR3 nucleotides read TGTGCCAGTAGTACACGTTTAACAGCCGAAGCTTTCTTT.

This chain joins TRBV30 and TRBJ1-5, with 9 bases lining up with TRBD1. Trimming at V came to 5 bases and at J to 6 bases, leaving 2 bases not matched to a gene. This CDR3 is built from 12 residues. The germline CDR1 and CDR2 sequences are GTSNPN and SVGIG (reference sequence). The CDR3 nucleotides are TGTGCCTGGGGGACAGGGCCTCAGCCCCAGCATTTT. Encoded protein: CAWGTGPQPQHF.

The chain couples TRBV2 to TRBJ2-2, with TRBD1 as a possible D gene (5 bases). Trimming took 6 bases from V and 5 from J, leaving 13 bases between them. The germline gives CDR1 SNHLY, CDR2 FYNNEI. The CDR3 contains 14 residues. The CDR3 bases are TGTGCCAGCAGAATGTTACAGGTTACCGGGGAGCTGTTTTTT. Its translation is CASRMLQVTGELFF.

J is TRBJ2-7 and V is TRBV28, with D unresolved. The V gene's germline CDR1 is MDHEN and CDR2 SYDVKM. Trimming took off 3 bases at V and 2 bases at J, with 14 bases between the two ends. The CDR3 runs to 15 residues. In DNA form, the CDR3 reads TGTGCCAGCAGTTTGTTGAGCGTCGGCGCCTACGAGCAGTACTTC. The encoded protein is CASSLLSVGAYEQYF.

The sample holds a few counts of this clone. The rearrangement joins TRBV19 to TRBJ2-7; D remains ambiguous. CDR1 and CDR2 (germline): LNHDA, SQIVND (reference sequence). V was trimmed by 5 bases and J by 2 bases, leaving 13 bases between them. CDR3 length: 14 amino acids. This CDR3 reads CASSGGAEAYEQYF. The CDR3, as DNA: TGTGCCAGTAGTGGCGGAGCTGAAGCCTACGAGCAGTACTTC.

The chain uses TRBV7-6 and TRBJ2-2; TRBD1 aligns across 8 bases. CDR3 size: 17 residues. From germline, CDR1 is SGHVS and CDR2 FNYEAQ. V dropped 2 bases and J dropped 4; count of bases not matched to a gene: 9. The CDR3 loop is CASSLNPGQGGTGELFF. The CDR3, as DNA: TGTGCCAGCAGCTTAAACCCCGGACAGGGCGGCACCGGGGAGCTGTTTTTT.

The chain employs TRBV7-2 and TRBJ1-5, with 7 bases aligning to TRBD1. Germline V lookup: CDR1 SGHTA, CDR2 FQGNSA. The V and J ends lost 5 bases and 6 bases, in that order; junction bases with no gene match: 10. This CDR3 region has 15 residues. CDR3 residues: CASSDTTGFSQPQHF. DNA for the CDR3: TGTGCCAGCAGCGACACGACAGGGTTTAGTCAGCCCCAGCATTTT.

The chain links TRBV4-3 to TRBJ2-7; weak D call: TRBD2 (6 bases). The germline V gene has CDR1 LGHNA and CDR2 YSLEER. Trimming removed 0 bases from V and 2 bases from J, with 14 bases in between. The CDR3 consists of 16 residues. This chain's CDR3 is CASSQDWSSVTYEQYF. The CDR3 bases are TGCGCCAGCAGCCAAGATTGGTCTAGCGTAACCTACGAGCAGTACTTC.